This TCR beta chain came from a study of cytomegalovirus exposure and HLA in healthy donors. PCR was performed using 60 Vbeta and 13 Jbeta primers. Assay: immunoSEQ multiplex PCR; the TCRdb copy retains only in-frame clones and omits some. The sample has around 150,000 clones; 75% to 85% are singletons. Study-wide findings and caveats: Most CMV-associated TCR beta chains appeared HLA-restricted in a later analysis. The study labeled around 160 TCR beta chains cytomegalovirus-associated. Many donors shared some public TCRs, even though most TCR sequences were rare. The records held CMV serostatus as the only immune exposure information.

Concerning this clone itself: The antigen remains unidentified.

Germline CDR1 reads SGDLS; CDR2 reads YYNGEE. This CDR3 spans 14 amino acids. With 0 bases clipped from V and 8 bases from J, the junction kept 4 bases outside the gene matches. The source material was PBMCs. The clonotype was recovered from a woman between 45 and 60 years old in good health and CMV-seronegative. This chain links TRBV9 with TRBJ2-1; 8 nucleotides align to TRBD2. CDR3 in amino acids: CASSVGGGIYEQFF. The DNA for the CDR3 is TGTGCCAGCAGCGTAGGCGGGGGGATATATGAGCAGTTCTTC. Drawing the rest from reference TRBV9 and TRBJ2-1, the complete variable domain is DSGVTQTPKHLITATGQRVTLRCSPRSGDLSVYWYQQSLDQGLQFLIQYYNGEERAKGNILERFSAQQFPDLHSELNLSSLELGDSALYFCASSVGGGIYEQFFGPGTRLTVL.